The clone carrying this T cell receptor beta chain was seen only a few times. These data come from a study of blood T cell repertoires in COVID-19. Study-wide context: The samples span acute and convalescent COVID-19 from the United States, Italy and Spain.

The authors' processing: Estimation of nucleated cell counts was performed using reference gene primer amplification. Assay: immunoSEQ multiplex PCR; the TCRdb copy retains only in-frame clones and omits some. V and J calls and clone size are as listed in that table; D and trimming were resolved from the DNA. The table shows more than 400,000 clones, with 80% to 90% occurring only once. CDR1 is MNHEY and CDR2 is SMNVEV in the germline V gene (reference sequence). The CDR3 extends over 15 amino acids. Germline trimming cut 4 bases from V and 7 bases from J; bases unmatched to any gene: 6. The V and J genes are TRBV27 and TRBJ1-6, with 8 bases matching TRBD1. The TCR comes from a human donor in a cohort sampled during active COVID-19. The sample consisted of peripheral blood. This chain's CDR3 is CASSYGQGGNSPLHF. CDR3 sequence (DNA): TGTGCCAGCAGTTACGGACAGGGAGGGAATTCACCCCTCCACTTT.